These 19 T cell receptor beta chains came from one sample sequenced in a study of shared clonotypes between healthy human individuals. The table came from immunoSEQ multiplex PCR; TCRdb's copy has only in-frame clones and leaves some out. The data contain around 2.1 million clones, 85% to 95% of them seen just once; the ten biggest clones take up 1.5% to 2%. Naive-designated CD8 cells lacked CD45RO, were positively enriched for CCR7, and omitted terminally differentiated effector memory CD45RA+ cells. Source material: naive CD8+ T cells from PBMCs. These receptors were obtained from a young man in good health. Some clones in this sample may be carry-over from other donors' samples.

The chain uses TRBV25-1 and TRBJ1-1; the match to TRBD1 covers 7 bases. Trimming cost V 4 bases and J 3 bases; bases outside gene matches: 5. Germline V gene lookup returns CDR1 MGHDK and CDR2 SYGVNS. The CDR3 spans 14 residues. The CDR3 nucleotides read TGTGCCAGCAGTGTCCCAGGGGGAGACACTGAAGCTTTCTTT. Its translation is CASSVPGGDTEAFF.

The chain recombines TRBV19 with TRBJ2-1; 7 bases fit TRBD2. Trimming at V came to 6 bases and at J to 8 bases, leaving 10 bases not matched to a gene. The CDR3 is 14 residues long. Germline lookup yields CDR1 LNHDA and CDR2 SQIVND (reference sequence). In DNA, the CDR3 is TGTGCCAGTAGCACACGGACTAGTTGGCATGAGCAGTTCTTC. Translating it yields CASSTRTSWHEQFF.

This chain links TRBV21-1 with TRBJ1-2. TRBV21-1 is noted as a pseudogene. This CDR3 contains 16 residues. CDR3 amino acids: CASSKVEGPRGGGYTF. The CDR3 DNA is TGTGCCAGCAGCAAAGTCGAGGGACCTCGGGGAGGTGGCTACACCTTC.

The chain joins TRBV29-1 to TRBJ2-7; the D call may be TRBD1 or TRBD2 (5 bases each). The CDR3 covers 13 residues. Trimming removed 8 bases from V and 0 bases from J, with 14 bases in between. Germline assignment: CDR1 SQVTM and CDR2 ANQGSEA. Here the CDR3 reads CSTRGGGSYEQYF. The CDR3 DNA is TGCAGCACCCGGGGCGGCGGCTCCTACGAGCAGTACTTC.

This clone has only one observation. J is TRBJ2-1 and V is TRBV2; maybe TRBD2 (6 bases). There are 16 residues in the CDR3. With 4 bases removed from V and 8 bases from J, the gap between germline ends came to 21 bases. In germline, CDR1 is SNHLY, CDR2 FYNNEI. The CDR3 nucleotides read TGTGCCAGCAGTGTAGAGCGGGCCCAATTAGGAGATGAGCAGTTCTTC. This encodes CASSVERAQLGDEQFF.

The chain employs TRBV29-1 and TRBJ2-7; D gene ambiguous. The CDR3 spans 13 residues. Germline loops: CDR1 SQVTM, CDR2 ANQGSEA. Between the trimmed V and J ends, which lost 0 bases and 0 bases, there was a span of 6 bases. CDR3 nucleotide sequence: TGCAGCGTTGAAGATGGGATCTCCTACGAGCAGTACTTC. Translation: CSVEDGISYEQYF.

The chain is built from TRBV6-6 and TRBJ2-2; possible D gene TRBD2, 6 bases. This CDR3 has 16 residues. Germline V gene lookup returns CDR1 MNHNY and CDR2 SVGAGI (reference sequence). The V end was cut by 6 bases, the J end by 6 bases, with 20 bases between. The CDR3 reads CASRIGRTRRAGELFF. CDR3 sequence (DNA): TGTGCCAGCAGAATCGGACGGACTCGGAGGGCCGGGGAGCTGTTTTTT.

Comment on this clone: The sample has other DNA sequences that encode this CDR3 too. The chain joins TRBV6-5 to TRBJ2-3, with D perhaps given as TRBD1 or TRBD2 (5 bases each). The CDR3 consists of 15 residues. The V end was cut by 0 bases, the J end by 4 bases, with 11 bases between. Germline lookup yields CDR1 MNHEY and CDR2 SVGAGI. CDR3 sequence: CASSYSGQGADTQYF. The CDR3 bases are TGTGCCAGCAGTTACTCGGGGCAGGGAGCAGATACGCAGTATTTT.

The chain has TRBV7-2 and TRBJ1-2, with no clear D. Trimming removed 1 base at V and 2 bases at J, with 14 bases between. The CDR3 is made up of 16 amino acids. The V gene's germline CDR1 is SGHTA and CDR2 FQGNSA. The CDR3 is CASSLESGSANYGYTF. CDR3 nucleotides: TGTGCCAGCAGCTTAGAATCGGGGTCGGCGAACTATGGCTACACCTTC.

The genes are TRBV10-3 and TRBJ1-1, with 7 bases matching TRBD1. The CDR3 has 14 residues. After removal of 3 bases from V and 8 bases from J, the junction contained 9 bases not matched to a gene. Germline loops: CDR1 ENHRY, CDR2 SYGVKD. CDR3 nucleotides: TGTGCCATCAGTGATAGTGTGACAGGGATAGAAGCTTTCTTT. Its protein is CAISDSVTGIEAFF.

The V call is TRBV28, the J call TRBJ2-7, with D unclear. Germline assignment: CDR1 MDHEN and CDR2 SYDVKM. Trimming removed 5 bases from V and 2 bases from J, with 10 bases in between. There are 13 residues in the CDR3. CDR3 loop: CASSQTRTYEQYF. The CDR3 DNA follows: TGTGCCAGCAGTCAGACCCGAACCTACGAGCAGTACTTC.

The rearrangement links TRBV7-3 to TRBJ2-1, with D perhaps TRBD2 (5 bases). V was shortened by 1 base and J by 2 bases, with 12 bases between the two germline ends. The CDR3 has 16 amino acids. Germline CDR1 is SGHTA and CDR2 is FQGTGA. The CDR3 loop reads CASSLMGPGTYNEQFF. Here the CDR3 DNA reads TGTGCCAGCAGCTTAATGGGTCCGGGAACCTACAATGAGCAGTTCTTC.

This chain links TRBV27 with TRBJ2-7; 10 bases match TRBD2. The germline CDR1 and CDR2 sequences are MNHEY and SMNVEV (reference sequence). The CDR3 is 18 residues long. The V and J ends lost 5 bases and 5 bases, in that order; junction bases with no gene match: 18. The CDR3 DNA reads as TGTGCCAGCAGTCGCTCTTCCAGCGGGAGGGCCTCACCGCACGAGCAGTACTTC. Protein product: CASSRSSSGRASPHEQYF.

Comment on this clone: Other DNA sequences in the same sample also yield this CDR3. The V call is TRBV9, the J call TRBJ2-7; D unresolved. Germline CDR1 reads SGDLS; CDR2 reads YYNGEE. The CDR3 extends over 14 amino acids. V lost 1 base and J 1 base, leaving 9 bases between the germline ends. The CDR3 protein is CASSVSWGSYEQYF. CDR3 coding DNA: TGTGCCAGCAGCGTAAGTTGGGGATCCTACGAGCAGTACTTC. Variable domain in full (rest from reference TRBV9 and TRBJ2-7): DSGVTQTPKHLITATGQRVTLRCSPRSGDLSVYWYQQSLDQGLQFLIQYYNGEERAKGNILERFSAQQFPDLHSELNLSSLELGDSALYFCASSVSWGSYEQYFGPGTRLTVT.

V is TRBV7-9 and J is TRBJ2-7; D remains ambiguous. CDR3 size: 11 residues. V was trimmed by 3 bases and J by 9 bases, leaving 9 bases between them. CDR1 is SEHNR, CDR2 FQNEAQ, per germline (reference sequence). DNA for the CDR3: TGTGCCAGCAGCTTGGGAAAAGGGCAGTACTTC. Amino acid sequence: CASSLGKGQYF.

The CDR3 DNA follows: TGCGCCAGCAGCCAAGGCTGGTACAATGAGCAGTTCTTC. Amino acid sequence: CASSQGWYNEQFF. The chain uses TRBV4-3 and TRBJ2-1; no clear D. V gave up 1 base and J gave up 4 bases, with 5 bases separating them. Germline V gene data show CDR1 as LGHNA and CDR2 as YSLEER. The CDR3 spans 13 residues.

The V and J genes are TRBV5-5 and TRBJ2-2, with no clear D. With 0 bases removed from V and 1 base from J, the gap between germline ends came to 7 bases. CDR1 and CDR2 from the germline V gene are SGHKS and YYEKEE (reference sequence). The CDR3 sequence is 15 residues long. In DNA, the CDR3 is TGTGCCAGCAGCTTGGGGTATAAGAACACCGGGGAGCTGTTTTTT. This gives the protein CASSLGYKNTGELFF.

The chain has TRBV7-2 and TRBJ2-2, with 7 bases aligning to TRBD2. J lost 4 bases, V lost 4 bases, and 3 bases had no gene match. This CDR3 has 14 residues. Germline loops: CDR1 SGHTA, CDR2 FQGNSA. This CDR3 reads CASSSREVTGELFF. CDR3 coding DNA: TGTGCCAGCAGCTCCCGGGAGGTCACCGGGGAGCTGTTTTTT.

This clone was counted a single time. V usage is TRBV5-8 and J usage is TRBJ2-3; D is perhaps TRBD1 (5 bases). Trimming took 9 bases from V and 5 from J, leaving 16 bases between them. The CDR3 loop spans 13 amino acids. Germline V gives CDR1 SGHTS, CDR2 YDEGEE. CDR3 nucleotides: TGTGCCACCCGCGGCAGGGTGGAAGATACGCAGTATTTT. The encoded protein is CATRGRVEDTQYF.